The 18 T cell receptor beta chains below were found in one sample sequenced in a study of blood T cell repertoires in COVID-19. The repertoire was sequenced with immunoSEQ multiplex PCR; TCRdb's copy has only in-frame clones and lacks some. This sample carries around 330,000 clones, 90% of them seen once, and the ten largest clones take around 2.5%. The sequenced sample was PBMCs or T cells enriched from blood (not recorded which). Receptor source: a man aged 55 to 70 who had recovered from COVID-19.

The rearrangement links TRBV6-1 to TRBJ2-5; 10 bases map to TRBD2. J gave up 2 bases and V 2 bases, and 2 bases lay outside the gene matches. CDR1 is MNHNS and CDR2 is SASEGT in the germline V gene. This CDR3 has 15 residues. CDR3 in amino acids: CASSETSGTQETQYF. CDR3 nucleotides: TGTGCCAGCAGTGAAACTAGCGGGACTCAAGAGACCCAGTACTTC.

The chain uses TRBV6-5 and TRBJ1-1, with 8 bases identical to TRBD1. V trimming: 7 bases; J trimming: 1 base; junction bases outside the gene matches: 5. Germline values: CDR1 MNHEY, CDR2 SVGAGI. The CDR3 extends over 14 amino acids. CDR3: CASTLDRANTEAFF. The CDR3 bases are TGTGCCAGCACCTTGGACAGGGCGAACACTGAAGCTTTCTTT.

V gene TRBV5-1 combines with J gene TRBJ1-1; 7 positions agree with TRBD1. CDR1 SGHRS and CDR2 YFSETQ come from the germline V gene. This CDR3 region has 14 residues. Losses at the gene ends were 1 base for V and 1 base for J; bases not matched to a gene: 1. The CDR3 reads CASSLPGGNTEAFF. The CDR3 DNA is TGCGCCAGCAGCTTGCCAGGGGGGAACACTGAAGCTTTCTTT.

The V gene is TRBV11-2, the J gene TRBJ2-7; 10 nucleotides match TRBD1. The CDR3 spans 15 residues. J lost 4 bases, V lost 0 bases, and 3 bases had no gene match. The germline CDR1 and CDR2 sequences are SGHAT and FQNNGV. CDR3 sequence: CASSLEGQGYYEQYF. CDR3 DNA: TGTGCCAGCAGCTTAGAGGGACAGGGGTATTACGAGCAGTACTTC.

The gene calls are TRBV10-2 and TRBJ2-2, with TRBD2 identical over 11 bases. The CDR3 contains 16 residues. With V trimmed by 6 bases and J by 0 bases, 3 bases remained unmatched. Germline V lookup: CDR1 WSHSY, CDR2 SAAADI. This CDR3 is CASRTSGRSNTGELFF. The CDR3 coding sequence is TGCGCCAGCAGAACTAGCGGGAGATCGAACACCGGGGAGCTGTTTTTT.

The chain joins TRBV7-9 to TRBJ1-1; no definite D call. The CDR3 runs to 13 residues. V lost 6 bases and J 1 base, leaving 9 bases between the germline ends. Germline V gene lookup returns CDR1 SEHNR and CDR2 FQNEAQ (reference sequence). CDR3 region: CASSQQSNTEAFF. As DNA, the CDR3 is TGTGCCAGCAGTCAACAATCGAACACTGAAGCTTTCTTT.

J is TRBJ2-1 and V is TRBV6-5; the D gene is possibly TRBD1 (6 bases). Germline-derived CDR1 and CDR2 are MNHEY and SVGAGI. V lost 0 bases and J lost 1, with 7 bases in between. The CDR3 runs to 15 residues. As DNA, the CDR3 is TGTGCCAGCAGTTACTCGGGGGCGTCCTACAATGAGCAGTTCTTC. Translation: CASSYSGASYNEQFF.

The CDR3 region is CATSRGTSDTKNIQYF. CDR3 in DNA: TGTGCCACCAGCAGAGGGACTAGCGATACCAAAAACATTCAGTACTTC. V and J are TRBV15 and TRBJ2-4; TRBD2 matches 9 bases. V lost 1 base to trimming and J lost 2 bases; unmatched junction nucleotides: 3. Germline loops: CDR1 LNHNV, CDR2 YYDKDF (reference sequence). The CDR3 spans 16 residues. The variable domain in full, completed from reference TRBV15 and TRBJ2-4, reads DAMVIQNPRYQVTQFGKPVTLSCSQTLNHNVMYWYQQKSSQAPKLLFHYYDKDFNNEADTPDNFQSRRPNTSFCFLDIRSPGLGDTAMYLCATSRGTSDTKNIQYFGAGTRLSVL.

This chain links TRBV5-1 with TRBJ1-2; possibly TRBD1 for D (5 bases). The CDR3 consists of 14 residues. Looked up from germline, CDR1 is SGHRS and CDR2 is YFSETQ. The V end was cut by 4 bases, the J end by 3 bases, with 13 bases between. CDR3 sequence: CASSPEQAYYGYTF. The CDR3 DNA reads as TGCGCCAGCAGCCCAGAACAGGCATACTATGGCTACACCTTC.

This clone was seen a single time. J is TRBJ1-1 and V is TRBV3-1 (or the pseudogene TRBV3-2); the match to TRBD1 covers 11 bases. The V segment lost 5 bases and the J segment 0 bases; nucleotides outside the gene matches: 11. This CDR3 comprises 18 residues. The germline gives CDR1 LGHDT, CDR2 YNNKEL (reference sequence). The CDR3 spells CASSLPGQGAMVNTEAFF. CDR3 in DNA: TGTGCCAGCAGCTTACCAGGACAGGGGGCTATGGTGAACACTGAAGCTTTCTTT.

The chain has TRBV19 and TRBJ1-6; D perhaps matches TRBD1 (6 bases). Germline lookup yields CDR1 LNHDA and CDR2 SQIVND (reference sequence). V was shortened by 9 bases and J by 7 bases, with 13 bases between the two germline ends. CDR3 length: 13 residues. CDR3 coding DNA: TGTGCCAGAGGTGGACAGCTCAATTCACCCCTCCACTTT. This encodes CARGGQLNSPLHF.

This chain links TRBV5-1 with TRBJ1-4; 8 bases fit TRBD1. The germline V gene has CDR1 SGHRS and CDR2 YFSETQ. This CDR3 region has 13 residues. V lost 7 bases and J lost 3; bases outside the gene matches: 2. The CDR3 loop is CASRTGSNEKLFF. In DNA form, the CDR3 reads TGCGCCAGCCGGACAGGGTCTAATGAAAAACTGTTTTTT.

The chain carries TRBV9 and TRBJ1-2, with D perhaps TRBD1 (5 bases). CDR3 length: 14 residues. V shed 0 bases and J shed 4 bases, with 10 bases lying between them. Germline V gene sequence: CDR1 SGDLS, CDR2 YYNGEE. CDR3 amino acids: CASSVATDSYGYTF. As DNA, the CDR3 is TGTGCCAGCAGCGTAGCGACAGACTCCTATGGCTACACCTTC.

The chain uses TRBV2 and TRBJ1-5, with 9 bases that match TRBD1. V lost 6 bases and J lost 2; bases outside the gene matches: 2. CDR3 size: 14 residues. Germline CDR1 reads SNHLY; CDR2 reads FYNNEI. DNA of the CDR3: TGTGCCAGCAGGGGACAGGGTCGCAATCAGCCCCAGCATTTT. Residues: CASRGQGRNQPQHF.

The chain recombines TRBV7-2 with TRBJ1-4; no reliable D call. The CDR3 totals 15 residues. Germline-derived CDR1 and CDR2 are SGHTA and FQGNSA. V was trimmed by 5 bases and J by 3 bases, leaving 13 bases between them. DNA for the CDR3: TGTGCCAGCAGCAGAAACAGTGCCCCTAATGAAAAACTGTTTTTT. This gives the protein CASSRNSAPNEKLFF. Together with reference TRBV7-2 and TRBJ1-4, the CDR3 gives the full variable domain: GAGVSQSPSNKVTEKGKDVELRCDPISGHTALYWYRQSLGQGLEFLIYFQGNSAPDKSGLPSDRFSAERTGGSVSTLTIQRTQQEDSAVYLCASSRNSAPNEKLFFGSGTQLSVL.

The chain couples TRBV5-6 to TRBJ1-3; TRBD1 matches 7 bases. The V gene's germline CDR1 is SGHDT and CDR2 YYEEEE. The CDR3 loop spans 14 amino acids. The junction had 2 bases not matched to a gene; V was cut back by 2 bases and J by 3 bases. The CDR3 region is CASSFDRVGNTIYF. The CDR3 DNA reads as TGTGCCAGCAGCTTTGACAGGGTTGGAAACACCATATATTTT.

This clone was seen a few times. The chain is built from TRBV19 and TRBJ1-1; 11 nucleotides line up with TRBD1. This CDR3 spans 13 amino acids. CDR1 and CDR2 from the germline V gene are LNHDA and SQIVND (reference sequence). V was clipped by 5 bases and J by 6 bases; unmatched bases: 2. The CDR3 spells CASSGDRGAEAFF. The CDR3, as DNA: TGTGCCAGTAGTGGGGACAGGGGGGCTGAAGCTTTCTTT.

The V gene is TRBV9, the J gene TRBJ2-1; maybe TRBD1 (5 bases). V was trimmed by 3 bases and J by 9 bases, leaving 13 bases between them. Germline V CDR1 and CDR2: SGDLS, YYNGEE. The CDR3 sequence is 13 residues long. The CDR3 loop is CASSAESQGEQFF. CDR3 in DNA: TGTGCCAGCAGCGCCGAATCCCAGGGTGAGCAGTTCTTC. Drawing the rest from reference TRBV9 and TRBJ2-1, the complete variable domain is DSGVTQTPKHLITATGQRVTLRCSPRSGDLSVYWYQQSLDQGLQFLIQYYNGEERAKGNILERFSAQQFPDLHSELNLSSLELGDSALYFCASSAESQGEQFFGPGTRLTVL.